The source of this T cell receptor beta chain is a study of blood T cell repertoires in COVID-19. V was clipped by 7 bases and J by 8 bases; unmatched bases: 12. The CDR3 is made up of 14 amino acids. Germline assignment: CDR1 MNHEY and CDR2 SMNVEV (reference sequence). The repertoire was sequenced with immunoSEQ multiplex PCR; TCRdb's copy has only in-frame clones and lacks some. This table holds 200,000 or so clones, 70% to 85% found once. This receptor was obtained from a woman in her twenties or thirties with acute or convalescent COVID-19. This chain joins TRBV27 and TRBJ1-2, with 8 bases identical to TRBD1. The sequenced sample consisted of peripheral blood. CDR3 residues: CASTSQGAIGGYTF. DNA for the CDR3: TGTGCCAGCACCTCCCAGGGGGCGATCGGAGGCTACACCTTC.